Listed here are 30 T cell receptor beta chains from one sample, sequenced in a study of siplizumab effects on memory and regulatory T cells. Clones were read by immunoSEQ multiplex PCR, and TCRdb kept only the in-frame ones, dropping some. The sample has about 63,000 clones, approximately 82% seen once. Sequencing was carried out using memory CD4+ T cells sorted from blood. All receptors come from a human donor in good health.

This rearrangement joins TRBV4-1 to TRBJ2-7; 8 bases are shared with TRBD2. Germline assignment: CDR1 MGHRA and CDR2 YSYEKL. The CDR3 sequence is 15 residues long. With 5 bases clipped from V and 5 bases from J, the junction kept 11 bases outside the gene matches. Written as DNA, the CDR3 is TGCGCCAGCAGCACACATGGACTAGCTCTCGACGAGCAGTACTTC. Translated, it gives CASSTHGLALDEQYF.

J is TRBJ2-5 and V is TRBV13, with 7 bases aligning to TRBD2. The CDR3 is 14 amino acids. V dropped 3 bases and J dropped 4; count of bases not matched to a gene: 5. Per germline, CDR1 PRHDT and CDR2 FYEKMQ (reference sequence). This chain's CDR3 is CASSLGGLGETQYF. In DNA, the CDR3 is TGTGCCAGCAGCTTGGGAGGGTTGGGAGAGACCCAGTACTTC.

This chain uses TRBV18 with TRBJ2-7, with 7 bases that match TRBD1. Looked up from germline, CDR1 is KGHSH and CDR2 is LQKENI. There are 15 residues in the CDR3. The junction had 8 bases not matched to a gene; V was cut back by 6 bases and J by 0 bases. The CDR3 loop reads CASSPGTAVSYEQYF. The CDR3 coding sequence is TGTGCCAGCTCCCCCGGGACAGCCGTCTCCTACGAGCAGTACTTC.

The chain uses TRBV4-2 and TRBJ2-6; D gene uncertain. Trimming cost V 0 bases and J 0 bases, with 9 bases left between them. The germline V gene encodes CDR1 LGHNA and CDR2 YNFKEQ. CDR3 length: 17 amino acids. CDR3 DNA: TGTGCCAGCAGCCAAGAGGTCTCGAACTCTGGGGCCAACGTCCTGACTTTC. It translates to CASSQEVSNSGANVLTF.

This chain links TRBV7-2 with TRBJ1-1, with D perhaps TRBD1 (5 bases). The CDR3 totals 14 residues. V was clipped by 5 bases and J by 4 bases, with 14 bases between them. Germline values: CDR1 SGHTA, CDR2 FQGNSA. Here the CDR3 reads CASSAERRGTEAFF. The CDR3 region has the DNA TGTGCCAGCAGCGCGGAAAGGAGGGGCACTGAAGCTTTCTTT.

The V and J genes are TRBV2 and TRBJ1-1; 7 bases align to TRBD1. Trimming cost V 5 bases and J 0 bases; bases outside gene matches: 6. CDR1 and CDR2 (germline): SNHLY, FYNNEI. The length of the CDR3 is 15 residues. The CDR3, as DNA: TGTGCCAGCAGTCGTTCCGGGACAGTGAACACTGAAGCTTTCTTT. Translated, it gives CASSRSGTVNTEAFF.

The genes are TRBV4-2 and TRBJ2-7, with D possibly TRBD2 on 6 matching bases. V gave up 4 bases and J gave up 3 bases, with 13 bases separating them. The CDR3 has 14 residues. The germline V gene has CDR1 LGHNA and CDR2 YNFKEQ. CDR3 nucleotide sequence: TGTGCCAGCAGCCCGACACGGGGGAACTACGAGCAGTACTTC. It translates to CASSPTRGNYEQYF.

This chain links TRBV11-2 with TRBJ1-4; D is possibly TRBD1 (6 bases). V dropped 0 bases and J dropped 3 bases, with 14 bases sitting between them. The CDR3 sequence is 17 residues long. The germline CDR1 and CDR2 sequences are SGHAT and FQNNGV. CDR3: CASSLDGDTPSNEKLFF. CDR3 bases: TGTGCCAGCAGCTTAGATGGGGACACCCCCTCTAATGAAAAACTGTTTTTT.

CDR3 amino acids: CASTPGKNTEAFF. The CDR3 DNA reads as TGTGCCAGTACCCCGGGCAAGAACACTGAAGCTTTCTTT. The chain uses TRBV19 and TRBJ1-1; D not certain. Germline-derived CDR1 and CDR2 are LNHDA and SQIVND (reference sequence). Trimming shortened V by 7 bases and J by 1 base, and 10 bases separated the two germline ends. CDR3 length: 13 amino acids.

In DNA, the CDR3 is TGTGCCAGCAGCCACAATGAGCAGTTCTTC. This codes for CASSHNEQFF. This chain uses TRBV6-1 with TRBJ2-1; D gene uncertain. Germline CDR1 and CDR2: MNHNS and SASEGT. This CDR3 contains 10 residues. V was pared by 6 bases and J by 5 bases, with 2 bases between.

This chain links TRBV5-6 with TRBJ2-1, with 9 bases identical to TRBD1. V lost 4 bases and J lost 6; bases outside the gene matches: 8. The length of the CDR3 is 15 residues. Per the germline V gene, CDR1 is SGHDT and CDR2 is YYEEEE. The CDR3, as DNA: TGTGCCAGCAGCCCTTGGACAGGGGTTGGCAATGAGCAGTTCTTC. This codes for CASSPWTGVGNEQFF.

The sample holds one count of this clone. The chain combines TRBV19 with TRBJ1-1, with a possible D match to TRBD1 (6 bases). CDR1 is LNHDA, CDR2 SQIVND, per germline (reference sequence). V dropped 5 bases and J dropped 0 bases, with 13 bases sitting between them. This CDR3 has 15 amino acids. Here the CDR3 DNA reads TGTGCCAGTAGTGCGAGACAGGAGGTGAACACTGAAGCTTTCTTT. Translation: CASSARQEVNTEAFF.

This chain connects TRBV4-2 to TRBJ2-3; TRBD2 matches at 10 bases. The germline CDR1 and CDR2 sequences are LGHNA and YNFKEQ. The CDR3 loop spans 16 amino acids. Trimming removed 3 bases from V and 1 base from J; junction bases left unmatched: 4. CDR3 residues: CASSQTTSGGTDTQYF. The DNA of the CDR3 is TGTGCCAGCAGCCAGACAACTAGCGGGGGCACAGATACGCAGTATTTT.

The genes are TRBV6-1 and TRBJ2-3; D gene ambiguous. This CDR3 contains 15 residues. V was shortened by 4 bases and J by 3 bases, with 14 bases between the two germline ends. The V gene's germline CDR1 is MNHNS and CDR2 SASEGT. CDR3 DNA sequence: TGTGCCAGCAGTGTCACAAGGAGCAGAACAGATACGCAGTATTTT. Translated: CASSVTRSRTDTQYF.

This sequence joins TRBV19 and TRBJ1-2, with D possibly being TRBD1 (5 bases). The CDR3 length is 13 residues. The germline V and J ends were trimmed by 4 bases and 4 bases, with 10 bases remaining between them. From germline, CDR1 is LNHDA and CDR2 SQIVND (reference sequence). DNA for the CDR3: TGTGCCAGTAGTAGTGACAGCCTCTATGGCTACACCTTC. Translation gives CASSSDSLYGYTF.

This rearrangement joins TRBV7-8 to TRBJ1-2; D not resolved. Trimming removed 0 bases from V and 4 bases from J, with 15 bases in between. CDR3 length equals 16 residues. Germline assignment: CDR1 SGHVS and CDR2 FQNEAQ. The CDR3 sequence is CASSLAGLLPLYGYTF. The CDR3 DNA reads as TGTGCCAGCAGCTTAGCTGGCCTCCTACCCCTCTATGGCTACACCTTC.

The chain joins TRBV5-1 to TRBJ2-3, with D perhaps given as TRBD1 or TRBD2 (5 bases each). Germline CDR1 reads SGHRS; CDR2 reads YFSETQ. This CDR3 comprises 16 residues. V was cut by 0 bases and J by 1 base, with 12 bases left in between. Here the CDR3 reads CASSLASGRRTDTQYF. CDR3 nucleotide sequence: TGCGCCAGCAGCTTGGCCTCGGGGCGCCGCACAGATACGCAGTATTTT.

The chain has TRBV7-9 and TRBJ2-4, with no clear D. Trimming took off 1 base at V and 5 bases at J, with 0 bases between the two ends. This CDR3 is 11 amino acids long. In germline, CDR1 is SEHNR, CDR2 FQNEAQ (reference sequence). CDR3 sequence (DNA): TGTGCCAGCAGCTTAGAAAACATTCAGTACTTC. As protein: CASSLENIQYF.

A single count supports this clone. J is TRBJ1-2 and V is TRBV19; tentatively, D is TRBD1 (5 bases). Germline CDR1 reads LNHDA; CDR2 reads SQIVND (reference sequence). The CDR3 spans 13 residues. Trimming cost V 7 bases and J 2 bases, with 11 bases left between them. This chain's CDR3 is CASTCDRNYGYTF. CDR3 DNA sequence: TGTGCCAGTACTTGTGACAGAAACTATGGCTACACCTTC.

Comments on this clone: At one end, the junction sequence differs from germline, possibly due to a read error. The same CDR3 arises from other DNA sequences in this sample as well. CDR3 in DNA: TGTGCCAGTAGCTTAGTTGCGGGGGCGGGAGATACGCAGTATTTT. Translating it yields CASSLVAGAGDTQYF. This sequence joins TRBV7-2 and TRBJ2-3; D is perhaps TRBD2 (7 bases). The CDR3 loop spans 15 amino acids. Germline CDR1 reads SGHTA; CDR2 reads FQGNSA.

The V and J genes are TRBV5-6 and TRBJ1-2, with 8 bases identical to TRBD1. CDR3 length: 16 residues. Germline V gives CDR1 SGHDT, CDR2 YYEEEE. J gave up 4 bases and V 4 bases, and 12 bases lay outside the gene matches. CDR3 sequence: CASSLNPGGISYGYTF. CDR3 coding DNA: TGTGCCAGCAGCCTAAATCCAGGGGGCATTTCCTATGGCTACACCTTC. The full variable domain, completed using reference TRBV5-6 and TRBJ1-2, is DAGVTQSPTHLIKTRGQQVTLRCSPKSGHDTVSWYQQALGQGPQFIFQYYEEEERQRGNFPDRFSGHQFPNYSSELNVNALLLGDSALYLCASSLNPGGISYGYTFGSGTRLTVV.

The J gene is TRBJ1-1, the V gene TRBV10-2, with 8 positions matching TRBD1. Germline-derived CDR1 and CDR2 are WSHSY and SAAADI. The junction had 11 bases not matched to a gene; V was cut back by 8 bases and J by 6 bases. The CDR3 is 14 amino acids. The CDR3 DNA is TGCGCCAGCCGGGACAGGCGCCGGTCCCCTGAAGCTTTCTTT. Amino acid sequence: CASRDRRRSPEAFF.

The V and J genes are TRBV6-6 and TRBJ1-1, with D maybe TRBD1 (5 bases). The CDR3 contains 14 residues. Trimming cost V 5 bases and J 3 bases, with 13 bases left between them. Germline V gene data show CDR1 as MNHNY and CDR2 as SVGAGI (reference sequence). The CDR3 here is CASSSQGFDTEAFF. In DNA form, the CDR3 reads TGTGCCAGCAGTAGTCAGGGATTTGACACTGAAGCTTTCTTT.

The chain joins TRBV9 to TRBJ2-5; D unclear. Deletions cut 0 bases from V and 5 bases from J, with 11 bases between. Germline-derived CDR1 and CDR2 are SGDLS and YYNGEE. CDR3 length equals 14 residues. The CDR3 DNA follows: TGTGCCAGCAGCGTAGATCCTAGTTCGGAGACCCAGTACTTC. Its translation is CASSVDPSSETQYF.

V and J are TRBV7-7 and TRBJ2-5, with TRBD2 identical over 13 bases. V shed 5 bases and J 2 bases; nucleotides not matched to a gene: 5. CDR1 and CDR2 (germline): SSHAT, FNYEAQ (reference sequence). This CDR3 is built from 16 residues. The CDR3 reads CASSPGLAGVQETQYF. For the CDR3, the DNA is TGTGCCAGCAGCCCAGGACTAGCGGGGGTTCAAGAGACCCAGTACTTC.

The DNA for the CDR3 is TGTGCCAGTAGATTGGGGGCCAACGTCCTGACTTTC. This encodes CASRLGANVLTF. The chain uses TRBV19 and TRBJ2-6; D call uncertain. The CDR3 runs to 12 residues. Germline V gene sequence: CDR1 LNHDA, CDR2 SQIVND (reference sequence). V lost 6 bases and J 4 bases, leaving 4 bases between the germline ends.

The chain employs TRBV7-9 and TRBJ2-1; 7 nucleotides agree with TRBD2. J gave up 2 bases and V 6 bases, and 7 bases lay outside the gene matches. Germline V gene data show CDR1 as SEHNR and CDR2 as FQNEAQ (reference sequence). This CDR3 has 15 residues. The CDR3 region is CASSQAGTTYNEQFF. CDR3 in DNA: TGTGCCAGCAGTCAAGCGGGAACCACCTACAATGAGCAGTTCTTC.

This chain uses TRBV11-2 with TRBJ1-2, with 8 bases fitting TRBD1. The V segment lost 3 bases and the J segment 4 bases; nucleotides outside the gene matches: 4. The CDR3 loop spans 14 amino acids. Germline values: CDR1 SGHAT, CDR2 FQNNGV. The CDR3 DNA is TGTGCCAGCAGCTTGACAGGGGAAACCTATGGCTACACCTTC. Residues: CASSLTGETYGYTF.

The gene calls are TRBV5-8 and TRBJ2-5; D gene unclear. V was pared by 2 bases and J by 5 bases, with 10 bases between. The germline V gene encodes CDR1 SGHTS and CDR2 YDEGEE. This CDR3 region has 13 residues. CDR3 sequence: CASSFGFGETQYF. CDR3 DNA: TGTGCCAGCAGCTTTGGATTCGGTGAGACCCAGTACTTC.

This chain joins TRBV6-9 and TRBJ2-7; no clear D. From germline, CDR1 is MNHGY and CDR2 SVAAGI. Between the trimmed V and J ends, which lost 0 bases and 2 bases, there was a span of 8 bases. The CDR3 is 14 amino acids. The CDR3 sequence is CASSYSSQTYEQYF. The DNA of the CDR3 is TGTGCCAGCAGTTATTCGAGCCAGACCTACGAGCAGTACTTC.